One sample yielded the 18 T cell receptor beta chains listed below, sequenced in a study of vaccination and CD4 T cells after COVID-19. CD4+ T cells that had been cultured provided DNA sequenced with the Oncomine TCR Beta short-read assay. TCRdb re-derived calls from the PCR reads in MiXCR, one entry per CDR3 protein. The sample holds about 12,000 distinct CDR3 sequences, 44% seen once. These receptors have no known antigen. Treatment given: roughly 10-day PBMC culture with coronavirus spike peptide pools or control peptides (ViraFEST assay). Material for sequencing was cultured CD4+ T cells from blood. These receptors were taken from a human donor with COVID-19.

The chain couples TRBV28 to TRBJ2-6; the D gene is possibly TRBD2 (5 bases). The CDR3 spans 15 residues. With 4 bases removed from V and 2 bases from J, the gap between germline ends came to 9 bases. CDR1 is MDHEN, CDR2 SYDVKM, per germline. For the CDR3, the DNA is TGTGCCAGCAGTTCGCTCGGGGCTGGGGCCAACGTCCTGACTTTC. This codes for CASSSLGAGANVLTF.

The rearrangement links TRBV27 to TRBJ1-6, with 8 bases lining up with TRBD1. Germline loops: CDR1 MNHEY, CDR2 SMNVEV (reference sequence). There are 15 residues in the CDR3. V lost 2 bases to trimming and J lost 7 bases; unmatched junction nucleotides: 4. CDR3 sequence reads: CASSLRQGLNSPLHF. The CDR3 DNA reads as TGTGCCAGCAGTTTAAGACAGGGGCTCAATTCACCCCTCCACTTT.

CDR3 coding DNA: TGTGCCAGCAGCCAAGAGGGGGGAAAGACAGGGAATCAGCCCCAGCATTTT. Amino acids: CASSQEGGKTGNQPQHF. This chain joins TRBV4-2 and TRBJ1-5, with TRBD1 matching 7 bases. Germline values: CDR1 LGHNA, CDR2 YNFKEQ. Trimming removed 0 bases from V and 4 bases from J; junction bases left unmatched: 9. The CDR3 extends over 17 amino acids.

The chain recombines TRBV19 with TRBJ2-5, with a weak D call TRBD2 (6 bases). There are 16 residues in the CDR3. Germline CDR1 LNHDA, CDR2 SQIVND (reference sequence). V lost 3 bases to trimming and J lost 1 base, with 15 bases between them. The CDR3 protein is CASSIPRDSGQETQYF. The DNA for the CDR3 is TGTGCCAGTAGTATCCCCCGAGATAGCGGCCAAGAGACCCAGTACTTC.

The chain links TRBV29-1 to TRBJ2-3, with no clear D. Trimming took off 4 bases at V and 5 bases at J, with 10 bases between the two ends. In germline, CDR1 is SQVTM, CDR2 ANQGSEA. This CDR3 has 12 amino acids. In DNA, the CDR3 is TGCAGCGTTGTCCAGGCGGAAGATACGCAGTATTTT. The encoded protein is CSVVQAEDTQYF.

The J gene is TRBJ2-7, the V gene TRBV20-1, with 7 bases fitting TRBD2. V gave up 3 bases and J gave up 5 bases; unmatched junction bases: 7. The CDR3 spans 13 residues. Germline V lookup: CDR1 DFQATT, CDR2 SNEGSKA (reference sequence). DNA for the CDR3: TGCAGTGCTAGTCGCGGGGGAAGCGACGAGCAGTACTTC. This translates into CSASRGGSDEQYF.

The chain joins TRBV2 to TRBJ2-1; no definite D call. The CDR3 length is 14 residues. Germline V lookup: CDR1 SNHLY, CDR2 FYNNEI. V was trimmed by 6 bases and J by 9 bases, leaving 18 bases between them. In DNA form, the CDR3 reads TGTGCCAGCAGGGTGGGCCCGGCCTCTCGTGAGCAGTTCTTC. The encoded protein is CASRVGPASREQFF.

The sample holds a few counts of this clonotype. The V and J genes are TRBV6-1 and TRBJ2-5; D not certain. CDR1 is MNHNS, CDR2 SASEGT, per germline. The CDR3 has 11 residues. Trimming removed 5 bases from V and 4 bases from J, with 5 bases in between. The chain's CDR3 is CASSRRETQYF. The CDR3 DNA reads TGTGCCAGCAGTCGGAGAGAGACCCAGTACTTC.

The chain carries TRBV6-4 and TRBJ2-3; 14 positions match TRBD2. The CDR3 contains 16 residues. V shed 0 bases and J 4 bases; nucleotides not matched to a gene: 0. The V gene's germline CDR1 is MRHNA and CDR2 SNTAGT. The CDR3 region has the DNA TGTGCCAGCAGTGACTCGACTAGCGGGGGGGCAGATACGCAGTATTTT. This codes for CASSDSTSGGADTQYF.

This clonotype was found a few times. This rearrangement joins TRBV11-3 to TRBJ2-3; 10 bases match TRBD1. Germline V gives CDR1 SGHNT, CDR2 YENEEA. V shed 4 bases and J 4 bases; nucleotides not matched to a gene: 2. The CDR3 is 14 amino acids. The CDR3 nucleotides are TGTGCCAGCAGCTCGACAGGGGGCCCAGATACGCAGTATTTT. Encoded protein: CASSSTGGPDTQYF.

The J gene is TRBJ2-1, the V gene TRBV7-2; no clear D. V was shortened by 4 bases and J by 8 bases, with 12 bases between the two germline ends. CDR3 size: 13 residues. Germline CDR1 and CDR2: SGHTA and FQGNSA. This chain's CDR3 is CASSSNSFDEQFF. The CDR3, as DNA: TGTGCCAGCAGCTCGAACAGTTTTGATGAGCAGTTCTTC.

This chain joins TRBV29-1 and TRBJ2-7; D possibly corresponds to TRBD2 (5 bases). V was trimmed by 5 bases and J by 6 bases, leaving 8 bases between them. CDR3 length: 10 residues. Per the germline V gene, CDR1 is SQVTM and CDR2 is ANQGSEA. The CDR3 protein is CSVSGPEQYF. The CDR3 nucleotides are TGCAGCGTTAGCGGACCCGAGCAGTACTTC.

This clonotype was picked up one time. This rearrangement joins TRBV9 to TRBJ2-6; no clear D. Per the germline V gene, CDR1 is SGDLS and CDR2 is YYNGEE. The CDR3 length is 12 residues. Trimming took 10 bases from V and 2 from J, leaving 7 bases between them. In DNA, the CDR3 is TGTGCCCGCACCACTGGGGCCAACGTCCTGACTTTC. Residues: CARTTGANVLTF.

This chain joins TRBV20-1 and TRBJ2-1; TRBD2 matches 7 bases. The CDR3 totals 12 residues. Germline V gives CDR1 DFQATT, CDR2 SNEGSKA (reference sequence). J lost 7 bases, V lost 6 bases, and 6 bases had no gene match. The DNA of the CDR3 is TGCAGTGCCCAAAGCGGGAAAAATGAGCAGTTCTTC. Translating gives CSAQSGKNEQFF.

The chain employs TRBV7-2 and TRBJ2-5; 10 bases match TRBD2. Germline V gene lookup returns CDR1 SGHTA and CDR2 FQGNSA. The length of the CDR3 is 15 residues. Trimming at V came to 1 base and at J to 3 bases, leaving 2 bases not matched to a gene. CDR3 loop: CASSLVSGGKETQYF. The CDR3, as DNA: TGTGCCAGCAGCTTAGTTAGCGGGGGGAAAGAGACCCAGTACTTC.

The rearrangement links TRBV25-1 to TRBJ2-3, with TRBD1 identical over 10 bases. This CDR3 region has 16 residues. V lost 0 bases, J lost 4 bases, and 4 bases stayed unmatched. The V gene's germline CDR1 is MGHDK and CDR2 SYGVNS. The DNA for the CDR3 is TGTGCCAGCAGTGAATACGGGACAGGGGATTCAGATACGCAGTATTTT. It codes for CASSEYGTGDSDTQYF.

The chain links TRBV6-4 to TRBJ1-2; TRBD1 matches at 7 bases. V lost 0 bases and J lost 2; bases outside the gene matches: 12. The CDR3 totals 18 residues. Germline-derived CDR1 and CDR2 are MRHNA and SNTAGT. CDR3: CASSDSGTANPLNYGYTF. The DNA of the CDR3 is TGTGCCAGCAGTGACTCTGGGACAGCCAATCCATTAAACTATGGCTACACCTTC.

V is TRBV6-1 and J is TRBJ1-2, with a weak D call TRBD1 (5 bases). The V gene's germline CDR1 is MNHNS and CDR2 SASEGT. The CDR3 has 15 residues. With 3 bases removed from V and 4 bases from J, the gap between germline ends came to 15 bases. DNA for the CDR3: TGTGCCAGCAGTGAGGTATCGGGGCTTTCCTATGGCTACACCTTC. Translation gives CASSEVSGLSYGYTF.